The source of this T cell receptor beta chain is a study of early T cells in non-severe SARS-CoV-2 infection. Study information: Unsorted whole blood bulk RNA was sequenced, with unpaired chains.

General study findings and limits: Comparison of clonotypes with VDJdb favored anti-spike CD8 responses while missing private and CD4 specificities.

Unique molecular identifiers were added to individual cDNA molecules. TCRdb used MiXCR to reprocess the 5' RACE reads, holding one entry per CDR3 protein. This table has over 85,000 distinct CDR3 sequences, roughly 12% appearing once. V was shortened by 3 bases and J by 6 bases, with 9 bases between the two germline ends. The CDR3 extends over 13 amino acids. The V gene's germline CDR1 is MNHEY and CDR2 SMNVEV (reference sequence). In regard to this clonotype: Its target is unknown.

The genes are TRBV27 and TRBJ2-1; D gene uncertain. This material consisted of whole blood, taken at baseline. This clonotype was sampled from an adult who was a healthcare worker with PCR-confirmed SARS-CoV-2 infection or an uninfected control (not recorded which). CDR3 region: CASSFSGINEQFF. The CDR3 DNA follows: TGTGCCAGCAGTTTTTCTGGGATCAATGAGCAGTTCTTC.